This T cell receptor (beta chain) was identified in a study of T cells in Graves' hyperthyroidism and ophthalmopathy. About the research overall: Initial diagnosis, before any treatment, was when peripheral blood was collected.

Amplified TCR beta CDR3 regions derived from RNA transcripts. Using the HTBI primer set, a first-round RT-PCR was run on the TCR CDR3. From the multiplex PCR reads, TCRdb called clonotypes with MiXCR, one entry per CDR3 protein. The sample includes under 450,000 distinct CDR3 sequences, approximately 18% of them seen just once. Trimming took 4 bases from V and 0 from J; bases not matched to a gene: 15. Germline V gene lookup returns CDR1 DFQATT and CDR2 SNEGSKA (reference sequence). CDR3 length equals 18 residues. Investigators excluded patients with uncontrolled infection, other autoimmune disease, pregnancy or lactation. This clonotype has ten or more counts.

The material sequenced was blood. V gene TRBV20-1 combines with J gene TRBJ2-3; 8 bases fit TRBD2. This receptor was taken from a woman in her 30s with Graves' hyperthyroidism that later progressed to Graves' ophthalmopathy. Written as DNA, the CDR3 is TGCAGTGCTACACCACGAATTTTCGGACTAGCTAGCACAGATACGCAGTATTTT. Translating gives CSATPRIFGLASTDTQYF.